A single T cell receptor (beta chain) is shown here with its context. This receptor's antigen is unknown. Within one base of it there is no much larger clone, and no base qualities were kept. This record comes from a study of blood T cell repertoires in COVID-19 (dated by TCRdb to 2020 to 2021). Regarding the study in general: The collaborator samples originated in the United States, Italy and Spain and spanned the acute and convalescent phases of COVID-19. The repertoires were released in a freely available public database meant as a resource for research on the immune response to SARS-CoV-2. The material from the prospective study consisted of cDNA or gDNA derived from T cells, B-cell-depleted T cells, or PBMCs. Where HLA class I and class II types were available, the types were taken from metadata supplied by the sample provider, not from assay-based typing. A de-identified subject ID, COVID-19 status, age in years and sex were almost always included in the sample metadata. The samples were drawn from two sources: the first 160 participants of the ongoing ImmuneRACE study, and fewer than 1,500 subjects contributed by 6 global collaborators. Deeply sampled blood TCRbeta repertoires from subjects exposed to, actively infected with, or recovered from COVID-19 were included in the dataset.

In the prospective study, participants were about 18 to 89 years old, resided in around 25 geographic areas of the United States, and were enrolled through a virtual design. In the prospective study, cohorts were assigned on the basis of participant-reported clinical history obtained from a screening survey and a study questionnaire. Exposed participants had been in contact, within 2 weeks of entering the study, with a person who had a PCR-confirmed or clinician-diagnosed case of COVID-19. In the prospective study, whole blood, serum and a nasopharyngeal or oropharyngeal swab were collected from each participant by mobile phlebotomists. Additional blood draws and questionnaires over an approximately two-month period could optionally be provided by prospective study participants. Before DNA extraction, blood samples from the prospective study were shipped at room temperature or frozen. The immunoSEQ Assay, a bias-controlled multiplex PCR, was used to amplify TCRbeta CDR3 regions from genomic DNA. The study's own analysis went as follows. The number of nucleated cells in each sample was estimated by amplification of reference gene primers within the assay. To quantify the absolute abundance of each unique TCRbeta CDR3 rearrangement, sequence reads were collapsed and filtered. For each sample, productive Simpson clonality was calculated as the square root of Simpson's diversity index across productive rearrangements. TCRdb limited this immuneACCESS table to in-frame rearrangements with V and J called. A share of clones is missing; checked studies link under half to unresolved V genes, and the rest is unexplained. The D gene and trimming were derived from the DNA, and the V and J assignments and clone size from that table. This sample comprises more than 350,000 clones, about 88% of them detected only once. About 1.5% of the sample is taken by the ten largest.

The CDR3 has 18 amino acids, counting the end cysteine and phenylalanine. CDR3 DNA only is kept here, 54 bases in frame from base 1. Germline trimming amounts to 5 bases on V and 0 bases on J, with 12 as the count of junction bases outside the gene matches. Taken from the germline V gene (reference sequence), the CDR1 and CDR2 loops are LNHDA and SQIVND. Overall results and qualifications from the work: The quantity of clinical and demographic metadata differed by source and by participant and was supplied without curation.

The sequence is built from TRBV19 and TRBJ2-1, and TRBD2 aligns with 8 junction nucleotides. The receptor was derived from a woman younger than 30 who had been exposed to COVID-19. Sequencing input: PBMCs or T cells enriched from blood (not recorded which). The CDR3 region has the sequence CASSVGPGLVVSYNEQFF. The sequenced DNA: TGTGCCAGTAGTGTAGGACCGGGACTAGTCGTCTCCTACAATGAGCAGTTCTTC.